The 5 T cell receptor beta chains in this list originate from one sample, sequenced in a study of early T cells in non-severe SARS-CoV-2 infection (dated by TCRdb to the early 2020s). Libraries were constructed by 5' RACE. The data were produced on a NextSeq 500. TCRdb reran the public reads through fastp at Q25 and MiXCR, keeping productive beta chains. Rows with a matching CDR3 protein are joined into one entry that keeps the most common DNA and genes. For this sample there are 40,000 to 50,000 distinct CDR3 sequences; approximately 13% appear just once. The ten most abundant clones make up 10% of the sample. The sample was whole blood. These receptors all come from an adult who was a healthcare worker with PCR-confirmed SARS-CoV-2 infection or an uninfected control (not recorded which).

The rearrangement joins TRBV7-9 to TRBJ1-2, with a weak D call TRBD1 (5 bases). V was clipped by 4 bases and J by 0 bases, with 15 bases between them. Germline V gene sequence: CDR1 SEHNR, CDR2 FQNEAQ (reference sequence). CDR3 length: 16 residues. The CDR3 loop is CASSSRLTAPNYGYTF. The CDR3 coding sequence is TGTGCCAGCAGCTCCCGACTGACAGCCCCTAACTATGGCTACACCTTC.

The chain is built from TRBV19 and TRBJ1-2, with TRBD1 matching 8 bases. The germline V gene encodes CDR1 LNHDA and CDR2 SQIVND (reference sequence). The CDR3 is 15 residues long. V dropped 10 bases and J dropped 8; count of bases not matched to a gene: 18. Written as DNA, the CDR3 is TGTGCCACCAGCCGCACCAGACAGGGGAGTCCAGGCTACACCTTC. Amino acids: CATSRTRQGSPGYTF.

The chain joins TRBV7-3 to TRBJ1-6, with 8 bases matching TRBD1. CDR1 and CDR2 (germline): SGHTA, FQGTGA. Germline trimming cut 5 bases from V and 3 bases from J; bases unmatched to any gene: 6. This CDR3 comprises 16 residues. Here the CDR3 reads CASSHQGAGYNSPLHF. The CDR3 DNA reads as TGTGCCAGCAGCCACCAGGGGGCTGGCTATAATTCACCCCTCCACTTT.

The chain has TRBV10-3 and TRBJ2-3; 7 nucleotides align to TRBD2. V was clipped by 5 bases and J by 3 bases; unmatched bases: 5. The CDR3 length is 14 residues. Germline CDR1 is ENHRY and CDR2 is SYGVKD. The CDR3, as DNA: TGTGCCATCAGTTTCGGCGGGAGTACAGATACGCAGTATTTT. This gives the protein CAISFGGSTDTQYF.

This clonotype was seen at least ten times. CDR3 amino acids: CASSQDSVGSATNEKLFF. CDR3 nucleotide sequence: TGTGCCAGCAGCCAAGATTCCGTAGGGAGTGCAACTAATGAAAAACTGTTTTTT. The chain joins TRBV14 to TRBJ1-4; D is undetermined. CDR3 length equals 18 residues. Trimming removed 0 bases at V and 0 bases at J, with 14 bases between. Germline V gives CDR1 SGHDN, CDR2 FVKESK. Complete variable domain (other parts from reference TRBV14 and TRBJ1-4): EAGVTQFPSHSVIEKGQTVTLRCDPISGHDNLYWYRRVMGKEIKFLLHFVKESKQDESGMPNNRFLAERTGGTYSTLKVQPAELEDSGVYFCASSQDSVGSATNEKLFFGSGTQLSVL.